The 18 T cell receptor beta chains listed next were all sequenced from one sample in a study of blood T cell repertoires in COVID-19. The repertoire was sequenced with immunoSEQ multiplex PCR; TCRdb's copy has only in-frame clones and lacks some. The sample carries about 230,000 clones, around 83% recorded once. Sequenced input: peripheral blood. The receptor source for this set is a man older than 75 with acute or convalescent COVID-19.

This rearrangement joins TRBV7-9 to TRBJ2-5; 9 bases are shared with TRBD2. Germline trimming cut 1 base from V and 2 bases from J; bases unmatched to any gene: 8. The CDR3 is made up of 17 amino acids. Per germline, CDR1 SEHNR and CDR2 FQNEAQ (reference sequence). CDR3 nucleotide sequence: TGTGCCAGCAGCTTAGGTTCGGCGACTAGCGGACAAGAGACCCAGTACTTC. The encoded protein is CASSLGSATSGQETQYF.

The V and J genes are TRBV6-5 and TRBJ1-4; 9 bases are a match to TRBD1. V lost 5 bases to trimming and J lost 8 bases; unmatched junction nucleotides: 3. This CDR3 has 13 residues. From germline, CDR1 is MNHEY and CDR2 SVGAGI. Here the CDR3 DNA reads TGTGCCAGCAGTCGGGACAGGGACGAAAAACTGTTTTTT. Translating it yields CASSRDRDEKLFF.

This clone was found a few times. J is TRBJ1-5 and V is TRBV28, with D possibly being TRBD1 (5 bases). The ends were cut back, 5 bases at V and 5 bases at J, with 13 bases in the middle. From germline, CDR1 is MDHEN and CDR2 SYDVKM. This CDR3 has 14 amino acids. CDR3 sequence (DNA): TGTGCCAGCAGTGGCTCCCGGGGGTATCAGCCCCAGCATTTT. Translation gives CASSGSRGYQPQHF.

The chain links TRBV7-8 to TRBJ2-6, with a tentative D call TRBD2 (5 bases). This CDR3 region has 15 residues. Between the trimmed V and J ends, which lost 3 bases and 4 bases, there was a span of 10 bases. Germline V lookup: CDR1 SGHVS, CDR2 FQNEAQ. The CDR3 loop is CASSFRGPGANVLTF. Written as DNA, the CDR3 is TGTGCCAGCAGCTTTCGGGGTCCAGGGGCCAACGTCCTGACTTTC.

DNA of the CDR3: TGTGCCAGTAAGACAGGGGGGGCCTACGAGCAGTACTTC. It is translated as CASKTGGAYEQYF. The chain links TRBV3-1 (or the pseudogene TRBV3-2) to TRBJ2-7, with TRBD1 matching 9 bases. CDR3 length: 13 residues. Trimming cost V 9 bases and J 2 bases; bases outside gene matches: 5. Germline assignment: CDR1 LGHDT and CDR2 YNNKEL (reference sequence).

J is TRBJ1-2 and V is TRBV6-6; tentatively, D is TRBD1 (5 bases). The CDR3 runs 15 residues. Germline-derived CDR1 and CDR2 are MNHNY and SVGAGI (reference sequence). V lost 7 bases and J lost 7, with 22 bases in between. The CDR3 loop is CASTHSGGGYGGYTF. The CDR3 DNA reads as TGTGCCAGCACCCACTCTGGGGGGGGTTATGGTGGCTACACCTTC.

The chain uses TRBV20-1 and TRBJ2-3; 12 nucleotides line up with TRBD2. Losses at the gene ends were 3 bases for V and 3 bases for J; bases not matched to a gene: 10. CDR1 and CDR2 from the germline V gene are DFQATT and SNEGSKA (reference sequence). This CDR3 has 17 residues. This chain's CDR3 is CSASRGTSGSPTDTQYF. CDR3 nucleotide sequence: TGCAGTGCTAGTAGGGGGACTAGCGGGTCCCCGACAGATACGCAGTATTTT.

The chain joins TRBV28 to TRBJ2-1, with D perhaps TRBD2 (5 bases). V was shortened by 3 bases and J by 9 bases, with 15 bases between the two germline ends. This CDR3 has 14 residues. In germline, CDR1 is MDHEN, CDR2 SYDVKM. The CDR3: CASSFFESGSEQFF. In DNA, the CDR3 is TGTGCCAGCAGTTTCTTCGAGTCGGGGAGTGAGCAGTTCTTC.

The CDR3 nucleotides read TGTGCCAGCAGAATAACAGGGGTTTTCACCGGGGAGCTGTTTTTT. Encoded protein: CASRITGVFTGELFF. This chain uses TRBV6-5 with TRBJ2-2, with TRBD1 matching over 7 bases. The V gene end was trimmed by 6 bases and the J gene end by 4 bases; junction bases not matched to a gene: 8. This CDR3 contains 15 residues. CDR1 MNHEY and CDR2 SVGAGI come from the germline V gene.

This sequence joins TRBV7-5 and TRBJ2-1; TRBD2 is taken as the D call from the table, unchecked against the DNA. TRBV7-5 is marked as a pseudogene. The CDR3 runs 15 residues. The CDR3 loop is CVRSSFRSSYNEQFF. The CDR3 region has the DNA TGTGTCAGAAGCTCTTTTCGGAGCTCCTACAATGAGCAGTTCTTC.

J is TRBJ2-7 and V is TRBV6-1; 9 bases map to TRBD2. The CDR3 consists of 20 residues. From germline, CDR1 is MNHNS and CDR2 SASEGT. The J segment lost 1 base and the V segment lost 2 bases, leaving 18 bases of the junction unmatched. The CDR3 loop is CASSERGVSSGSHRSYEQYF. The CDR3, as DNA: TGTGCCAGCAGTGAAAGGGGGGTTAGTAGCGGGAGCCACCGTTCCTACGAGCAGTACTTC.

This clone has only one observation. The rearrangement joins TRBV7-2 to TRBJ2-7; D ambiguous. CDR1 and CDR2 (germline): SGHTA, FQGNSA. This CDR3 has 13 residues. V shed 5 bases and J shed 7 bases, with 15 bases lying between them. The CDR3 DNA reads as TGTGCCAGCAGCGAAGAGGTCCCTCCGGAGCAGTACTTC. Translation gives CASSEEVPPEQYF.

This chain joins TRBV5-1 and TRBJ1-4; tentatively, D is TRBD1 (6 bases). The CDR3 covers 14 residues. V was pared by 4 bases and J by 4 bases, with 11 bases between. Germline V lookup: CDR1 SGHRS, CDR2 YFSETQ. CDR3 amino acids: CASSLEGGNEKLFF. The CDR3 bases are TGCGCCAGCAGCCTCGAAGGGGGTAATGAAAAACTGTTTTTT.

CDR3 DNA: TGTGCCAGCAGCATTGGGACAGCAGAAGAGACCCAGTACTTC. It encodes CASSIGTAEETQYF. The chain combines TRBV9 with TRBJ2-5, with TRBD1 matching 7 bases. With 4 bases clipped from V and 3 bases from J, the junction kept 6 bases outside the gene matches. In germline, CDR1 is SGDLS, CDR2 YYNGEE. The CDR3 length is 14 residues.

In its sample, this clone was seen many times. CDR3 protein: CASSQDNREQPQHF. In nucleotides, the CDR3 is TGTGCCAGCAGCCAAGATAACAGAGAACAGCCCCAGCATTTT. The rearrangement uses TRBV3-1 (or the pseudogene TRBV3-2) and TRBJ1-5; D unresolved. Germline CDR1 and CDR2: LGHDT and YNNKEL (reference sequence). V gave up 0 bases and J gave up 7 bases, with 10 bases separating them. The CDR3 extends over 14 amino acids.

The chain carries TRBV12-3 or TRBV12-4 and TRBJ2-5; 7 bases match TRBD2. The CDR3 contains 13 residues. V gave up 7 bases and J gave up 5 bases; unmatched junction bases: 7. The CDR3 DNA reads as TGTGCCAGCAACCTGGGGGGGGGTGAGACCCAGTACTTC. It specifies CASNLGGGETQYF.

The genes are TRBV11-2 and TRBJ2-2; tentatively, D is TRBD1 (6 bases). The CDR3 length is 15 residues. V was shortened by 8 bases and J by 0 bases, with 13 bases between the two germline ends. The V gene's germline CDR1 is SGHAT and CDR2 FQNNGV. CDR3 in amino acids: CASYWTAPNTGELFF. The DNA of the CDR3 is TGTGCCAGCTACTGGACAGCGCCGAACACCGGGGAGCTGTTTTTT.

V and J are TRBV3-1 (or the pseudogene TRBV3-2) and TRBJ2-7, with 7 bases aligning to TRBD2. The CDR3 spans 14 residues. The J segment lost 4 bases and the V segment lost 1 base, leaving 4 bases of the junction unmatched. The germline gives CDR1 LGHDT, CDR2 YNNKEL (reference sequence). The CDR3 spells CASSQGTRRYEQYF. Here the CDR3 DNA reads TGTGCCAGCAGCCAAGGGACTAGGCGGTACGAGCAGTACTTC.